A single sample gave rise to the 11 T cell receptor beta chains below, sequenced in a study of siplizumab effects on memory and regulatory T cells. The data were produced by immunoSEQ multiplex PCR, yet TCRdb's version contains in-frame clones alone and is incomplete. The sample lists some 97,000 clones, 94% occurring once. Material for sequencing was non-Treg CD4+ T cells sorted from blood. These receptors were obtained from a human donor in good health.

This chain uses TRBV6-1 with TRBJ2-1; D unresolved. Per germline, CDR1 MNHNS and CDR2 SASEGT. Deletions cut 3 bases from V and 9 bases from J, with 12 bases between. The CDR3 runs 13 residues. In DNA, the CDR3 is TGTGCCAGCAGTGAGCCCGGAGTGGGTGAGCAGTTCTTC. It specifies CASSEPGVGEQFF.

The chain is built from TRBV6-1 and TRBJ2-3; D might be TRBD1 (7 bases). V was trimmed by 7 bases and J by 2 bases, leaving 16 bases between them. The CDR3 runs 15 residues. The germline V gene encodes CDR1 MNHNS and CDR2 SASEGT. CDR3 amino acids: CASIMAGGTTDTQYF. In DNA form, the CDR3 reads TGTGCCAGCATTATGGCAGGGGGGACCACAGATACGCAGTATTTT.

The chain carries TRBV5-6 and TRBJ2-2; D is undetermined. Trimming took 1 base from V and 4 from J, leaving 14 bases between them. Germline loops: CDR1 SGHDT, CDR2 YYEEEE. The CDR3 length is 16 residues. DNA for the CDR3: TGTGCCAGCAGCTTGTACGTGCTGGGCCCCACCGGGGAGCTGTTTTTT. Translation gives CASSLYVLGPTGELFF.

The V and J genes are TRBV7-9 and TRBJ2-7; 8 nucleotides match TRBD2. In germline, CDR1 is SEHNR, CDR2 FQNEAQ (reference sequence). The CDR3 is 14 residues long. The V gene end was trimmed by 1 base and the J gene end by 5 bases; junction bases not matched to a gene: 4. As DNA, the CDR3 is TGTGCCAGCAGCTTAGGAGGACTAGCCCACGAGCAGTACTTC. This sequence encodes CASSLGGLAHEQYF.

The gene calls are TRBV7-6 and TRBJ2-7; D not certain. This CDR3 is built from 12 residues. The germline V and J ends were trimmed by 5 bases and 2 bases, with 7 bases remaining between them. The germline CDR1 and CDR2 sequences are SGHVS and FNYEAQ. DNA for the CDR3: TGTGCCAGCAGCCTGGATCCCTACGAGCAGTACTTC. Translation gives CASSLDPYEQYF.

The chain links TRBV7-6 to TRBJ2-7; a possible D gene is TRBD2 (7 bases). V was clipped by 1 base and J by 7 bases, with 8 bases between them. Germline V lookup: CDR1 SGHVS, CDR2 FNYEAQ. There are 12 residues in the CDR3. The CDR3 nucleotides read TGTGCCAGCAGCTTAGAGGGGGGGGAGCAGTACTTC. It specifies CASSLEGGEQYF. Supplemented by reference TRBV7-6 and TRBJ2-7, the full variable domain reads GAGVSQSPRYKVTKRGQDVALRCDPISGHVSLYWYRQALGQGPEFLTYFNYEAQQDKSGLPNDRFSAERPEGSISTLTIQRTEQRDSAMYRCASSLEGGEQYFGPGTRLTVT.

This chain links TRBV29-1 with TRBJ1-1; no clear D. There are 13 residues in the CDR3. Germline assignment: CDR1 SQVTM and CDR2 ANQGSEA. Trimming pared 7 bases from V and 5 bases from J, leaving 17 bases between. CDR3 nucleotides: TGCAGCGCCGCATGGCGGGCAAGGACTGAAGCTTTCTTT. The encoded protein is CSAAWRARTEAFF.

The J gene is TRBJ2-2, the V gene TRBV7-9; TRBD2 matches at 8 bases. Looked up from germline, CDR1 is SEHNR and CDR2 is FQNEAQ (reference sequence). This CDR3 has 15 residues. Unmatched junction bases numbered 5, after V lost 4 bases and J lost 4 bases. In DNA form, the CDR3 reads TGTGCCAGCAGCTCCCTAGCGGGCGGCACCGGGGAGCTGTTTTTT. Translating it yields CASSSLAGGTGELFF.

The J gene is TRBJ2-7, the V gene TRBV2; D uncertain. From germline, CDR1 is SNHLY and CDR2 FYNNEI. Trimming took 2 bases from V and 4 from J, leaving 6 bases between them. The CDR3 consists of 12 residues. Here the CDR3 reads CASSEMVYEQYF. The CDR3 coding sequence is TGTGCCAGCAGTGAAATGGTTTACGAGCAGTACTTC.

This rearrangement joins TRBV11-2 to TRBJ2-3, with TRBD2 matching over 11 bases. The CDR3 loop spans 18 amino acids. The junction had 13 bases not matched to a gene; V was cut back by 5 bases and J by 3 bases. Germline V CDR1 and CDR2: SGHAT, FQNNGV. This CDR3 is CASSLGLAGVLATDTQYF. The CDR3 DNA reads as TGTGCCAGCAGCCTTGGACTAGCGGGTGTACTAGCAACAGATACGCAGTATTTT.

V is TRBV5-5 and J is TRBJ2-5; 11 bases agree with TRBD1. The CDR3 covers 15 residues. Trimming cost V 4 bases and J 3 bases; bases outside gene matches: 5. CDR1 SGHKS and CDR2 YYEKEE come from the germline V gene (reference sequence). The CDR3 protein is CASSPWDRGEETQYF. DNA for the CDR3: TGTGCCAGCAGCCCATGGGACAGGGGGGAAGAGACCCAGTACTTC.